One sample yielded the 13 T cell receptor beta chains listed below, sequenced in a study of shared clonotypes between healthy human individuals. The assay was immunoSEQ multiplex PCR, and TCRdb's table has in-frame clones only and misses some. Among around 550,000 clones, 85% to 95% were seen once, and the ten largest hold about 0.11%. Only CD45RO-negative cells positively selected for CCR7 counted as naive CD8 cells, so terminally differentiated effector memory CD45RA+ cells were excluded. Specimen: naive CD8+ T cells sorted from blood. Receptors were obtained from a woman in her 30s in good health.

This chain joins TRBV28 and TRBJ1-5, with unresolved D. This CDR3 is built from 13 residues. CDR1 MDHEN and CDR2 SYDVKM come from the germline V gene. V was cut by 3 bases and J by 8 bases, with 11 bases left in between. CDR3 nucleotide sequence: TGTGCCAGCAGTTTGTCCCCGACTAAGCCCCAGCATTTT. Protein sequence: CASSLSPTKPQHF.

The V and J genes are TRBV6-1 and TRBJ1-5; D is unresolved. The CDR3 has 16 residues. Trimming took 3 bases from V and 1 from J, leaving 13 bases between them. Germline values: CDR1 MNHNS, CDR2 SASEGT. Here the CDR3 reads CASSDRGGSSNQPQHF. As DNA, the CDR3 is TGTGCCAGCAGTGATCGGGGTGGTAGCAGCAATCAGCCCCAGCATTTT.

The rearrangement uses TRBV2 and TRBJ1-6; weak D call: TRBD1 (6 bases). Trimming took off 2 bases at V and 5 bases at J, with 10 bases between the two ends. Looked up from germline, CDR1 is SNHLY and CDR2 is FYNNEI. The CDR3 sequence is 15 residues long. The CDR3: CASSEWDTDNSPLHF. The CDR3 DNA reads as TGTGCCAGCAGTGAATGGGACACTGATAATTCACCCCTCCACTTT. The full variable domain, completed using reference TRBV2 and TRBJ1-6, is EPEVTQTPSHQVTQMGQEVILRCVPISNHLYFYWYRQILGQKVEFLVSFYNNEISEKSEIFDDQFSVERPDGSNFTLKIRSTKLEDSAMYFCASSEWDTDNSPLHFGNGTRLTVT.

The chain employs TRBV6-5 and TRBJ2-2; TRBD2 agrees at 13 bases. V lost 8 bases to trimming and J lost 8 bases; unmatched junction nucleotides: 5. CDR1 and CDR2 (germline): MNHEY, SVGAGI. The length of the CDR3 is 14 residues. CDR3 sequence: CASYRTSGSGELFF. The DNA of the CDR3 is TGTGCCAGCTACCGGACTAGCGGGAGTGGGGAGCTGTTTTTT.

The DNA for the CDR3 is TGCGCCAGCAGCCAAAATTTAGGGACACCCAATGAGCAGTTCTTC. The encoded protein is CASSQNLGTPNEQFF. The rearrangement joins TRBV4-1 to TRBJ2-1; TRBD1 is a possible D gene (6 bases). Germline assignment: CDR1 MGHRA and CDR2 YSYEKL. The CDR3 has 15 amino acids. V lost 2 bases to trimming and J lost 6 bases, with 14 bases between them.

The chain recombines TRBV6-6 with TRBJ2-7; 11 bases match TRBD1. Germline V CDR1 and CDR2: MNHNY, SVGAGI (reference sequence). The CDR3 is 13 amino acids. Germline trimming cut 6 bases from V and 7 bases from J; bases unmatched to any gene: 5. CDR3 nucleotide sequence: TGTGCCAGCAGCTGGGACAGGGGGGGGGAGCAGTACTTC. The encoded protein is CASSWDRGGEQYF.

V and J are TRBV19 and TRBJ2-7; TRBD2 agrees at 11 bases. The V gene's germline CDR1 is LNHDA and CDR2 SQIVND (reference sequence). The trim removed 1 base at V and 3 bases at J, leaving 2 bases unmatched. CDR3 length: 15 amino acids. The CDR3 DNA is TGTGCCAGTAGTATAGGAACTAGCGGGAGCTACGAGCAGTACTTC. Protein sequence: CASSIGTSGSYEQYF.

Only a few counts were recorded for this clone. This rearrangement joins TRBV7-9 to TRBJ1-1; D is uncertain. CDR3 size: 12 residues. Germline assignment: CDR1 SEHNR and CDR2 FQNEAQ (reference sequence). V lost 0 bases to trimming and J lost 7 bases, with 6 bases between them. The CDR3 nucleotides read TGTGCCAGCAGCTTAGCTTCGGGTGAAGCTTTCTTT. This translates into CASSLASGEAFF.

This chain links TRBV10-3 with TRBJ2-7, with TRBD2 identical over 12 bases. This CDR3 comprises 16 residues. Germline V gene data show CDR1 as ENHRY and CDR2 as SYGVKD. Germline trimming cut 6 bases from V and 5 bases from J; bases unmatched to any gene: 11. The CDR3 loop reads CAISARLAGVIDEQYF. The CDR3 coding sequence is TGTGCCATCAGCGCAAGACTAGCGGGAGTGATCGACGAGCAGTACTTC.

This clone was seen a single time. The chain carries TRBV7-9 and TRBJ2-7, with TRBD2 as a possible D gene (5 bases). Between the trimmed V and J ends, which lost 4 bases and 2 bases, there was a span of 15 bases. Germline CDR1 reads SEHNR; CDR2 reads FQNEAQ (reference sequence). This CDR3 is built from 15 residues. The CDR3 sequence is CASSSSRESTYEQYF. CDR3 DNA sequence: TGTGCCAGCAGCTCCTCCCGGGAAAGCACCTACGAGCAGTACTTC.

The table lists this clone with a count of one. The chain employs TRBV6-5 and TRBJ2-7; D remains ambiguous. This CDR3 is 11 amino acids long. Looked up from germline, CDR1 is MNHEY and CDR2 is SVGAGI. The germline V and J ends were trimmed by 10 bases and 7 bases, with 14 bases remaining between them. The CDR3 bases are TGTGCCATCCTACTTGGTGGTGAGCAGTACTTC. Its protein is CAILLGGEQYF.

This clone has only a few counts. In the same sample, other DNA sequences code for this CDR3. This chain connects TRBV7-9 to TRBJ1-1, with no clear D. Germline-derived CDR1 and CDR2 are SEHNR and FQNEAQ (reference sequence). The V gene lost 1 base and the J gene lost 5 bases, with 5 bases spanning the gap. The CDR3 is 12 amino acids. CDR3 in amino acids: CASSLGVTEAFF. The CDR3, as DNA: TGTGCCAGCAGCTTAGGGGTTACTGAAGCTTTCTTT.

This rearrangement joins TRBV28 to TRBJ1-5; D may be TRBD1 (6 bases). The V gene's germline CDR1 is MDHEN and CDR2 SYDVKM. The CDR3 runs to 16 residues. Trimming removed 1 base from V and 4 bases from J, with 14 bases in between. The CDR3 nucleotides read TGTGCCAGCAGTTTATTAACGGGGGCTGGGAATCAGCCCCAGCATTTT. This encodes CASSLLTGAGNQPQHF.